This passage covers 21 T cell receptor beta chains from one sample sequenced in a study of CD8 T cells in Susac syndrome. Reverse transcription of about 0.45 to 1 ug RNA was performed with random hexamers. One entry per CDR3 protein results from TCRdb running MiXCR on the immunoSEQ multiplex PCR reads. The repertoire includes approximately 210,000 distinct CDR3 sequences, 94% of them detected once, and under 0.2% sits in the top ten. Input material: CD4+ T cells from PBMCs. These receptors came from a human donor with Susac syndrome.

This chain joins TRBV5-4 and TRBJ1-2, with D perhaps matching TRBD1 (6 bases). V was pared by 1 base and J by 8 bases, with 15 bases between. The length of the CDR3 is 14 residues. CDR1 is SGHNT, CDR2 YYREEE, per germline (reference sequence). The CDR3 region is CASSLYHREEGYTF. CDR3 in DNA: TGTGCCAGCAGCTTGTATCACAGGGAGGAAGGCTACACCTTC.

This chain connects TRBV12-3 or TRBV12-4 to TRBJ1-5; D is uncertain. There are 13 residues in the CDR3. V dropped 4 bases and J dropped 7 bases, with 11 bases sitting between them. The CDR3 is CASSSHGLQPQHF. The CDR3 DNA is TGTGCCAGCAGTTCCCACGGTCTACAGCCCCAGCATTTT.

V and J are TRBV2 and TRBJ1-1; 8 bases fit TRBD1. The CDR3 contains 16 residues. Trimming took 4 bases from V and 0 from J; bases not matched to a gene: 7. Germline CDR1 SNHLY, CDR2 FYNNEI. The CDR3 here is CASSVNRGVMNTEAFF. The CDR3 DNA reads TGTGCCAGCAGTGTCAACAGGGGGGTCATGAACACTGAAGCTTTCTTT.

The chain links TRBV20-1 to TRBJ1-2; 7 bases are a match to TRBD1. V shed 4 bases, J shed 7 bases, and the junction held 12 bases outside the gene matches. Per germline, CDR1 DFQATT and CDR2 SNEGSKA (reference sequence). This CDR3 region has 14 residues. This CDR3 is CSATPIVGQVGYTF. The CDR3 nucleotides are TGCAGTGCTACTCCTATCGTAGGACAGGTTGGCTACACCTTC.

This clonotype turned up a few times. This chain connects TRBV24-1 to TRBJ2-1; D gene uncertain. With 3 bases removed from V and 6 bases from J, the gap between germline ends came to 8 bases. CDR3 length: 13 amino acids. CDR1 and CDR2 from the germline V gene are KGHDR and SFDVKD. DNA of the CDR3: TGTGCCACCAGTGATCCAACTTCCAATGAGCAGTTCTTC. It translates to CATSDPTSNEQFF.

J is TRBJ2-4 and V is TRBV7-2; 10 bases map to TRBD1. Germline V lookup: CDR1 SGHTA, CDR2 FQGNSA. Trimming took 4 bases from V and 8 from J; bases not matched to a gene: 8. The CDR3 is 15 residues long. The CDR3 DNA sequence: TGTGCCAGCAGCTCCCGCCGACAGGGGGCAGACATTCAGTACTTC. This sequence encodes CASSSRRQGADIQYF.

CDR3 region: CSAQGLTSGETQYF. The DNA of the CDR3 is TGCAGTGCACAAGGCCTGACAAGCGGGGAGACCCAGTACTTC. The chain employs TRBV20-1 and TRBJ2-5, with D maybe TRBD2 (6 bases). CDR3 length: 14 residues. Trimming pared 6 bases from V and 5 bases from J, leaving 19 bases between. The germline V gene encodes CDR1 DFQATT and CDR2 SNEGSKA (reference sequence).

The rearrangement uses TRBV9 and TRBJ1-2, with 8 bases lining up with TRBD1. The CDR3 sequence is 16 residues long. CDR1 and CDR2 (germline): SGDLS, YYNGEE. The trim removed 2 bases at V and 5 bases at J, leaving 11 bases unmatched. The CDR3 loop reads CASSVGGTGFGYGYTF. The CDR3 DNA sequence: TGTGCCAGCAGCGTTGGAGGGACAGGATTCGGGTATGGCTACACCTTC.

V and J are TRBV6-5 and TRBJ2-5; TRBD1 is a possible D gene (5 bases). The CDR3 contains 17 residues. The V and J ends lost 0 bases and 7 bases respectively, with 21 bases between them. Germline V gene data show CDR1 as MNHEY and CDR2 as SVGAGI. DNA for the CDR3: TGTGCCAGCAGTTACTCGAGTGGTCAATCAGGGCCTCGGACCCAGTACTTC. This encodes CASSYSSGQSGPRTQYF.

This sequence joins TRBV28 and TRBJ2-5; D unresolved. In germline, CDR1 is MDHEN, CDR2 SYDVKM. Trimming took 9 bases from V and 1 from J, leaving 9 bases between them. This CDR3 comprises 12 residues. The CDR3 loop reads CASLKGQETQYF. The CDR3 nucleotides are TGTGCCAGTCTTAAGGGCCAAGAGACCCAGTACTTC.

Here the CDR3 reads CASRLQDLNQPQHF. DNA of the CDR3: TGTGCCAGCAGGCTCCAGGACCTCAATCAGCCCCAGCATTTT. The chain has TRBV28 and TRBJ1-5; D uncertain. The CDR3 spans 14 residues. The germline V gene has CDR1 MDHEN and CDR2 SYDVKM. V lost 6 bases and J 3 bases, leaving 12 bases between the germline ends.

The V call is TRBV15, the J call TRBJ2-3; 10 nucleotides agree with TRBD2. CDR1 and CDR2 from the germline V gene are LNHNV and YYDKDF (reference sequence). This CDR3 spans 20 amino acids. V trimming: 0 bases; J trimming: 2 bases; junction bases outside the gene matches: 14. The CDR3 nucleotides read TGTGCCACCAGCAGAGATGGAGTTCGGCTAGCGGGGGCCGACACAGATACGCAGTATTTT. It translates to CATSRDGVRLAGADTDTQYF. The full variable domain, completed using reference TRBV15 and TRBJ2-3, is DAMVIQNPRYQVTQFGKPVTLSCSQTLNHNVMYWYQQKSSQAPKLLFHYYDKDFNNEADTPDNFQSRRPNTSFCFLDIRSPGLGDTAMYLCATSRDGVRLAGADTDTQYFGPGTRLTVL.

The genes are TRBV12-3 or TRBV12-4 and TRBJ2-6; 8 bases line up with TRBD1. The CDR3 runs to 18 residues. The ends lost 0 bases at V and 0 bases at J; junction bases unmatched: 4. The CDR3 protein is CASSLADRGISGANVLTF. The CDR3, as DNA: TGTGCCAGCAGTTTAGCTGACAGGGGCATCTCTGGGGCCAACGTCCTGACTTTC.

The chain has TRBV20-1 and TRBJ1-1, with 8 bases matching TRBD1. CDR1 DFQATT and CDR2 SNEGSKA come from the germline V gene (reference sequence). The CDR3 runs to 11 residues. Losses at the gene ends were 5 bases for V and 10 bases for J; bases not matched to a gene: 6. The DNA of the CDR3 is TGCAGTGCTTTCCAGGGGGCCTCAGCTTTCTTT. It is translated as CSAFQGASAFF.

The chain couples TRBV12-3 or TRBV12-4 to TRBJ1-5, with 8 bases identical to TRBD1. This CDR3 spans 15 amino acids. V was clipped by 3 bases and J by 6 bases; unmatched bases: 7. The CDR3 loop is CASSLIGGTGQPQHF. The CDR3 DNA sequence: TGTGCCAGCAGTTTGATAGGGGGGACAGGTCAGCCCCAGCATTTT.

This rearrangement joins TRBV28 to TRBJ2-6; the match to TRBD1 covers 10 bases. This CDR3 has 19 residues. The V gene's germline CDR1 is MDHEN and CDR2 SYDVKM. The ends lost 3 bases at V and 0 bases at J; junction bases unmatched: 8. The CDR3 coding sequence is TGTGCCAGCAGTTTTCGGACCGGGACAGGGGACTCTGGGGCCAACGTCCTGACTTTC. This codes for CASSFRTGTGDSGANVLTF.

The J gene is TRBJ2-7, the V gene TRBV24-1; D might be TRBD2 (8 bases). Trimming pared 4 bases from V and 3 bases from J, leaving 18 bases between. CDR1 KGHDR and CDR2 SFDVKD come from the germline V gene. This CDR3 comprises 16 residues. CDR3 loop: CATSDSGQRGHYEQYF. The DNA of the CDR3 is TGTGCCACCAGTGACTCGGGACAGCGGGGGCACTACGAGCAGTACTTC.

The chain carries TRBV6-2 or TRBV6-3 and TRBJ1-1; D unresolved. In germline, CDR1 is MNHEY, CDR2 SVGEGT. V gave up 6 bases and J gave up 4 bases, with 6 bases separating them. The CDR3 is 11 residues long. Here the CDR3 DNA reads TGTGCCAGCAGAATTTTCACTGAAGCTTTCTTT. Its protein product is CASRIFTEAFF.

This chain joins TRBV7-3 and TRBJ2-3; D unclear. Looked up from germline, CDR1 is SGHTA and CDR2 is FQGTGA. The length of the CDR3 is 13 residues. Between the trimmed V and J ends, which lost 2 bases and 1 base, there was a span of 4 bases. The CDR3 loop is CASSLSGTDTQYF. CDR3 sequence (DNA): TGTGCCAGCAGCTTATCTGGCACAGATACGCAGTATTTT.

A note on this clonotype: The junction does not match germline at one end; this may be a read error. J is TRBJ2-1 and V is TRBV12-5; D remains ambiguous. CDR1 and CDR2 (germline): LGHNT, FRNRAP. This CDR3 comprises 11 residues. CDR3 residues: CASGQHKSLIF. The CDR3 DNA follows: TGTGCTAGTGGACAACACAAGTCCCTCATCTTC.

The rearrangement joins TRBV18 to TRBJ1-5, with D unresolved. CDR3 length equals 14 residues. Trimming stripped 3 bases from V and 3 bases from J, with 9 bases between. CDR1 is KGHSH and CDR2 is LQKENI in the germline V gene. CDR3 in DNA: TGTGCCAGCTCACCGGGGATTTCCAATCAGCCCCAGCATTTT. It is translated as CASSPGISNQPQHF.